Listed below are T cell receptor beta chains from one sample, sequenced in a study of cytomegalovirus exposure and HLA in healthy donors. Here immunoSEQ multiplex PCR was the method, and the copy in TCRdb shows in-frame clones only, minus some. Of around 120,000 clones listed, approximately 15% are singletons. Sequencing was performed on PBMCs. The receptors derive from a woman in her late teens or twenties in good health and CMV-seronegative. The CDR3 runs from the conserved cysteine through the conserved F or W. A D gene is named only where the DNA matches it firmly. A row's size may be missing; if present it is once, few, many or a size class.

clone_size,j_call,v_call,d_call,cdr3_aa,cdr3_nt
.,TRBJ1-1,TRBV9,TRBD1,CASSATGGSIGTEAFF,TGTGCCAGCAGCGCGACAGGGGGAAGTATAGGCACTGAAGCTTTCTTT
few,TRBJ1-4,TRBV4-1,.,CASSQGDRSEKLFF,TGCGCCAGCAGCCAAGGAGACAGGAGTGAAAAACTGTTTTTT
.,TRBJ1-3,TRBV10-1,.,CAGDSDRKFGNTIYF,TGCGCCGGAGACTCGGACAGAAAATTTGGAAACACCATATATTTT
.,TRBJ1-2,TRBV2,.,CASSVKGIDYGYTF,TGTGCCAGCAGTGTGAAGGGGATCGACTATGGCTACACCTTC
few,TRBJ2-3,TRBV7-9,TRBD2,CASSQGTSGSRDTQYF,TGTGCCAGCAGCCAGGGGACTAGCGGGAGTCGAGATACGCAGTATTTT
.,TRBJ1-1,TRBV7-9,.,CASSLTTARNTEAFF,TGTGCCAGCAGCTTAACGACAGCCAGAAACACTGAAGCTTTCTTT
.,TRBJ1-2,TRBV12-5,TRBD1,CASGTILAGQGSDYGYTF,TGTGCTAGTGGTACTATTTTAGCGGGACAGGGAAGTGACTATGGCTACACCTTC
.,TRBJ2-3,TRBV28,.,CASSSSGYGTDTQYF,TGTGCCAGCAGTTCATCGGGGTATGGCACAGATACGCAGTATTTT
.,TRBJ2-2,TRBV6-5,TRBD1,CASTDTPGGPGELFF,TGTGCCAGCACCGATACCCCAGGGGGCCCCGGGGAGCTGTTTTTT
few,TRBJ1-5,TRBV2,.,CASSEVGTLHSNQPQHF,TGTGCCAGCAGTGAAGTGGGGACACTCCATAGCAATCAGCCCCAGCATTTT
.,TRBJ2-5,TRBV18,.,CASSPNGGWETQYF,TGTGCCAGCTCACCGAATGGAGGGTGGGAGACCCAGTACTTC
.,TRBJ2-4,TRBV4-3,.,CASSQELAKNIQYF,TGCGCCAGCAGCCAGGAGCTAGCCAAAAACATTCAGTACTTC
few,TRBJ2-1,TRBV2,TRBD2,CASRGSGVWLQFF,TGTGCCAGCAGAGGAAGCGGGGTATGGTTGCAGTTCTTC
.,TRBJ2-7,TRBV6-1,TRBD1,CASSELQGDSYEQYF,TGTGCCAGCAGTGAACTACAGGGGGACTCCTACGAGCAGTACTTC
.,TRBJ1-1,TRBV29-1,.,CSVARGVNTEAFF,TGCAGCGTGGCCAGGGGAGTGAACACTGAAGCTTTCTTT
.,TRBJ2-3,TRBV4-2,TRBD2,CASRATSGSPTDTQYF,TGTGCCAGCAGGGCTACTAGCGGGAGTCCCACAGATACGCAGTATTTT
.,TRBJ2-1,TRBV9,TRBD2,CASSVDSGNYNEQFF,TGTGCCAGCAGCGTAGATAGCGGGAATTACAATGAGCAGTTCTTC
.,TRBJ1-1,TRBV2,.,CASSSGMGNTEAFF,TGTGCCAGCAGCTCCGGGATGGGTAACACTGAAGCTTTCTTT
few,TRBJ2-3,TRBV7-2,.,CASSPGGRPDTQYF,TGTGCCAGCAGCCCAGGGGGGAGGCCAGATACGCAGTATTTT
.,TRBJ2-5,TRBV5-1,.,CASSFGSGETQYF,TGCGCCAGCAGCTTTGGCAGCGGGGAGACCCAGTACTTC
.,TRBJ1-3,TRBV6-1,.,CASSDRLGNTIYF,TGTGCCAGCAGTGATCGGTTGGGAAACACCATATATTTT
.,TRBJ2-1,TRBV7-9,.,CASSSLGDCLLF,TGTGCCAGCAGCTCCCTGGGGGACTGCCTGCTCTTC
few,TRBJ2-1,TRBV5-4,.,CASSFNGQPYNEQFF,TGTGCCAGCAGCTTTAATGGACAGCCTTACAATGAGCAGTTCTTC
.,TRBJ2-1,TRBV7-2,.,CASSLVGGSSYNEQFF,TGTGCCAGCAGCTTAGTCGGGGGAAGCTCCTACAATGAGCAGTTCTTC
few,TRBJ2-2,TRBV5-1,TRBD1,CASSFRTGWDTGELFF,TGCGCCAGCAGCTTTCGGACAGGGTGGGACACCGGGGAGCTGTTTTTT
.,TRBJ2-7,TRBV9,.,CASSQGAYEQYF,TGTGCCAGCAGTCAAGGGGCCTACGAGCAGTACTTC
few,TRBJ2-7,TRBV9,TRBD1,CASSVLGTAEQYF,TGTGCCAGCAGCGTACTAGGGACAGCCGAGCAGTACTTC
.,TRBJ2-5,TRBV14,TRBD2,CASSQGRLAGGPRETQYF,TGTGCCAGCAGCCAAGGTCGGCTAGCGGGAGGGCCGCGGGAGACCCAGTACTTC
.,TRBJ2-1,TRBV6-6,TRBD2,CASSTSSGYAMSGQFF,TGTGCCAGCAGTACCAGTAGCGGGTATGCAATGAGCGGGCAGTTCTTC
.,TRBJ1-1,TRBV14,TRBD1,CASSPTGGYTEAFF,TGTGCCAGCAGCCCTACAGGGGGGTACACTGAAGCTTTCTTT
.,TRBJ1-3,TRBV4-2,TRBD1,CASSQGQGQGNTIYF,TGTGCCAGCAGCCAAGGACAGGGGCAGGGAAACACCATATATTTT
.,TRBJ2-1,TRBV5-6,.,CASMISGYNEQFF,TGTGCCAGCATGATTAGCGGATACAATGAGCAGTTCTTC
once,TRBJ1-2,TRBV5-6,TRBD1,CASTSLGKGAHGYTF,TGTGCCAGCACCTCATTGGGAAAGGGGGCCCATGGCTACACCTTC
many,TRBJ1-6,TRBV28,TRBD1,CASSVQTGDKGPSPLHF,TGTGCCAGCAGTGTCCAGACAGGGGACAAGGGGCCTTCACCCCTCCACTTT
few,TRBJ2-7,TRBV28,TRBD2,CASSYPSGRYEQYF,TGTGCCAGCAGTTATCCTAGCGGGAGGTACGAGCAGTACTTC
.,TRBJ2-3,TRBV6-1,TRBD2,CASSEGWSGGSSTDTQYF,TGTGCCAGCAGTGAAGGTTGGTCCGGGGGGTCTAGCACAGATACGCAGTATTTT
.,TRBJ2-7,TRBV5-1,TRBD2,CASSVAGRTGTSTYEQYF,TGCGCCAGCAGCGTCGCCGGCCGTACCGGGACTAGTACCTACGAGCAGTACTTC
few,TRBJ2-7,TRBV6-1,.,CASSEVGTTGEQYF,TGTGCCAGCAGTGAAGTGGGGACAACAGGCGAGCAGTACTTC